The rows below give T cell receptor beta chains drawn from one sample of a study of cytomegalovirus exposure and HLA in healthy donors. TCRdb's copy holds only in-frame clones and misses some; the assay was immunoSEQ multiplex PCR. The sample holds more than 95,000 clones, less than 85% seen once. The sequencing input was PBMCs. The receptors were sampled from a man aged 40-49 years in good health and CMV-seropositive. Both conserved end residues are part of each CDR3. The D gene is left open where the match is weak. Size is stated for part of the rows, as once, few or many counts, or as a class when the clone is expanded.

size	J	D	V	CDR3	DNA
NA	TRBJ2-4	TRBD1	TRBV9	CASSPTGFPNSQYF	TGTGCCAGCAGCCCGACAGGGTTCCCGAACAGTCAGTACTTC
NA	TRBJ2-7	TRBD1	TRBV6-1	CASSEGPRTGVDEQYF	TGTGCCAGCAGTGAAGGGCCTAGGACAGGGGTGGACGAGCAGTACTTC
NA	TRBJ2-2	TRBD2	TRBV5-6	CASSLFGGAGGANTGELFF	TGTGCCAGCAGCTTGTTCGGGGGAGCGGGGGGGGCGAACACCGGGGAGCTGTTTTTT
NA	TRBJ2-6	NA	TRBV27	CASSFDGLPNSGANGLTF	TGTGCCAGCAGTTTTGACGGACTACCTAACTCTGGGGCCAACGGCCTGACTTTC
NA	TRBJ1-1	NA	TRBV5-6	CASTQPAGMNTEAFF	TGTGCCAGCACCCAACCGGCAGGCATGAACACTGAAGCTTTCTTT
NA	TRBJ1-2	NA	TRBV5-1	CASRAGTTNYGYTF	TGCGCCAGCAGGGCCGGGACAACCAACTATGGCTACACCTTC
once	TRBJ2-7	TRBD2	TRBV7-8	CASSPRTSGASEYF	TGTGCCAGCAGCCCGAGGACTAGCGGGGCCTCCGAGTACTTC
NA	TRBJ1-1	NA	TRBV6-5	CASSYSSRGVGTEAFF	TGTGCCAGCAGTTACTCATCCCGGGGGGTGGGCACTGAAGCTTTCTTT
NA	TRBJ1-1	NA	TRBV28	CASSFRGTRSNTEAFF	TGTGCCAGCAGTTTTAGAGGGACTAGATCGAACACTGAAGCTTTCTTT
NA	TRBJ2-7	TRBD1	TRBV5-4	CASSPRTGGLYEQYF	TGTGCCAGCAGCCCAAGGACAGGAGGCTTATACGAGCAGTACTTC
once	TRBJ2-3	TRBD2	TRBV11-3	CASSTGNGGRDEDTQYF	TGTGCCAGCAGCACCGGCAATGGCGGGAGGGATGAAGATACGCAGTATTTT
NA	TRBJ1-5	TRBD1	TRBV5-1	CASSSTGGNQPQHF	TGCGCCAGCAGCTCCACAGGGGGCAATCAGCCCCAGCATTTT
NA	TRBJ1-1	NA	TRBV7-3	CASSRLKPRGAEAFF	TGTGCCAGCAGCCGATTAAAGCCAAGGGGCGCTGAAGCTTTCTTT
NA	TRBJ1-1	TRBD1	TRBV4-1	CASSLDPPGQFNTEAFF	TGCGCCAGCAGCCTGGATCCCCCGGGACAGTTTAACACTGAAGCTTTCTTT
NA	TRBJ1-1	NA	TRBV5-6	CASSLQADPNTEAFF	TGTGCCAGCAGCTTGCAGGCCGATCCGAACACTGAAGCTTTCTTT
NA	TRBJ1-1	NA	TRBV12-5	CASGLGGQLSVEAFF	TGTGCTAGTGGTTTGGGCGGACAGCTGTCAGTTGAAGCTTTCTTT
NA	TRBJ2-5	TRBD2	TRBV7-2	CASSLGLAGGGETQYF	TGTGCCAGCAGCTTAGGATTAGCGGGAGGGGGTGAGACCCAGTACTTC
NA	TRBJ2-1	NA	TRBV28	CASSFRGQINEQFF	TGTGCCAGCAGTTTTAGAGGGCAGATCAATGAGCAGTTCTTC
NA	TRBJ2-7	NA	TRBV6-6	CASTRGYEQYF	TGTGCCAGCACCCGGGGGTATGAGCAGTACTTC
NA	TRBJ2-1	NA	TRBV6-5	CASKPVSYNEQFF	TGTGCCAGCAAACCGGTCTCCTACAATGAGCAGTTCTTC
few	TRBJ1-1	NA	TRBV6-6	CASSKRGSEAFF	TGTGCCAGCAGTAAAAGGGGGTCTGAAGCTTTCTTT
NA	TRBJ1-6	NA	TRBV4-1	CASSQDQVGSPLHF	TGCGCCAGCAGCCAAGACCAGGTGGGCTCACCCCTCCACTTT
NA	TRBJ1-1	NA	TRBV7-2	CASSFSTLRFTMNTEAFF	TGTGCCAGCAGCTTTAGTACTCTCCGGTTTACCATGAACACTGAAGCTTTCTTT
NA	TRBJ2-7	TRBD1	TRBV25-1	CASSGAGGFSYEQYF	TGTGCCAGCAGTGGCGCAGGGGGATTCTCCTACGAGCAGTACTTC
NA	TRBJ2-2	TRBD1	TRBV7-3	CASSPQGPGELFF	TGTGCCAGCAGCCCACAGGGGCCCGGGGAGCTGTTTTTT
NA	TRBJ2-1	NA	TRBV5-6	CASSLALVSNEQFF	TGTGCCAGCAGCTTGGCTCTGGTTAGCAATGAGCAGTTCTTC